This T cell receptor beta chain came from a study of PD-L1 blockade in urothelial cancer. About the research overall: A median approximately 150,000 T cells were found in blood samples.

Study-level points and caveats: Clones that were tumor-associated expanded more in the blood of durable-benefit patients at 3 weeks.

Sequencing was performed with immunoSEQ multiplex PCR; in TCRdb, only in-frame clones are kept and a portion is missing. Of fewer than 55,000 clones listed, around 82% are singletons. Notes on this clone: The antigen is not known.

The CDR3 runs 19 residues. Per the germline V gene, CDR1 is KGHSH and CDR2 is LQKENI. Losses at the gene ends were 6 bases for V and 1 base for J; bases not matched to a gene: 15. The chain links TRBV18 to TRBJ2-4; 10 nucleotides align to TRBD1. This TCR came from a man aged 65 to 85 with urothelial cancer. Sequenced material: PBMCs, taken around atezolizumab (anti-PD-L1) treatment. This chain's CDR3 is CASSSGEGQGRPAKNIQYF. The CDR3 coding sequence is TGTGCCAGCTCTTCCGGGGAGGGACAGGGGCGTCCGGCCAAAAACATTCAGTACTTC.